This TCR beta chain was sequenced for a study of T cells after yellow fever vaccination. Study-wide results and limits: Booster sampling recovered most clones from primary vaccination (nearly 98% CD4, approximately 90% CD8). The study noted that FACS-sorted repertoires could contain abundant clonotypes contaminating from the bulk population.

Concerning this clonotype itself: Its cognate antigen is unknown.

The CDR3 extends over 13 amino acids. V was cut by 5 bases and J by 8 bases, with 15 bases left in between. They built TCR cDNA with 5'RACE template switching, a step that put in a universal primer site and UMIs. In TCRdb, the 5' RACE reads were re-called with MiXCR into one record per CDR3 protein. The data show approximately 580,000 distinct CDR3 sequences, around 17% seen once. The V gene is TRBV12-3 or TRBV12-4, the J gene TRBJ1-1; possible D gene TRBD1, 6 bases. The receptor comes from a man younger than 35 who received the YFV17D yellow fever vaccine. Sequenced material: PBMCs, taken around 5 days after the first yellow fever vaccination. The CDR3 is CASSHLGTTEAFF. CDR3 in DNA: TGTGCCAGCAGTCACCTCGGGACAACCGAAGCTTTCTTT.